This T cell receptor beta chain was obtained from a study of PD-1 blockade in classical Hodgkin lymphoma. Study as a whole: Administration of nivolumab to patients was at 3 mg/kg intravenously every 2 weeks. The study, taken as a whole, reports: Unlike CD8+ TCR diversity, which did not rise significantly by C4D1, CD4+ TCR diversity did. Newly diagnosed patients were reported to exhibit reduced baseline TCR diversity relative to healthy donors. The study found complete responders had baseline diversity similar to newly diagnosed patients.

This CDR3 spans 13 amino acids. V was cut by 3 bases and J by 0 bases, with 5 bases left in between. Per germline, CDR1 KGHSH and CDR2 LQKENI. Relapse after autologous stem cell transplantation occurred in every patient, and brentuximab vedotin exposure varied. Measured with immunoSEQ multiplex PCR; TCRdb has only the in-frame clones, and not every one. The data show about 26,000 clones, around 67% seen once. Note on this clone: The antigen remains undetermined.

Sequenced here: peripheral blood mononuclear cells (PBMCs), sampled before the second cycle of nivolumab. This sequence joins TRBV18 and TRBJ1-1; D not certain. The receptor was isolated from a human donor with classical Hodgkin lymphoma. Written as DNA, the CDR3 is TGTGCCAGCTCACCCAGCATGAACACTGAAGCTTTCTTT. Protein sequence: CASSPSMNTEAFF.